The clone carrying this T cell receptor beta chain was recorded many times. The antigen is undetermined. Germline V gene data show CDR1 as DFQATT and CDR2 as SNEGSKA (reference sequence). V dropped 0 bases and J dropped 2 bases, with 5 bases sitting between them. CDR3 length equals 13 residues. In the original processing: Building a distant-metastasis classifier for papillary thyroid cancer drew on CDR3 differences across clinicopathological groups. TCRdb re-clonotyped the PCR reads via MiXCR. The V and J calls shown here were made by TCRdb, not taken from the authors' results. The sample has tens of thousands of clones, around 15% seen once. All patients were treatment-naive before thyroid surgery. This sample is part of a study of metastatic and nonmetastatic thyroid tumors. Whole-study context: For malignant and benign thyroid patients, tumor or nodule tissue and blood were the sources whose repertoires were compared. General study points: According to reports, the diversity of TCR beta was significantly higher in malignant thyroid tumors than in benign nodules, and this held in both blood and tumor samples.

The sequenced sample was blood. The clonotype comes from a male donor with papillary thyroid cancer or a benign thyroid nodule (not recorded which). Some clones in this sample may be carry-over from other donors' samples. The J gene is TRBJ2-1, the V gene TRBV20-1; the D is unclear. CDR3 DNA: TGCAGTGCTAGAGATCTCGCCTACAATGAGCAGTTCTTC. Translation: CSARDLAYNEQFF.